A single sample gave rise to the 31 T cell receptor beta chains below, sequenced in a study of blood T cell repertoires in COVID-19. The table came from immunoSEQ multiplex PCR; TCRdb's copy has only in-frame clones and leaves some out. The sample comprises 40,000 or so clones, about nine tenths of which are singletons, and 15% to 17% rests with the top ten. Sequencing was done on a sample of peripheral blood. The receptors come from a woman in her 30s in a cohort sampled during active COVID-19.

This chain links TRBV7-9 with TRBJ1-4; TRBD1 aligns across 7 bases. Trimming cost V 1 base and J 16 bases; bases outside gene matches: 9. Germline loops: CDR1 SEHNR, CDR2 FQNEAQ (reference sequence). The CDR3 spans 13 residues. CDR3 DNA sequence: TGTGCCAGCAGCTTAGAATTCGGGACAGCTAGGTTTTTT. This translates into CASSLEFGTARFF.

This rearrangement joins TRBV20-1 to TRBJ1-1; D might be TRBD1 (5 bases). V lost 6 bases, J lost 3 bases, and 26 bases lay in between. CDR1 and CDR2 (germline): DFQATT, SNEGSKA (reference sequence). The CDR3 has 17 amino acids. In DNA, the CDR3 is TGCAGTGCCAGTGGTCCCGGCCCTACAGGCTACGACACTGAAGCTTTCTTT. Protein: CSASGPGPTGYDTEAFF.

V gene TRBV6-6 combines with J gene TRBJ1-3; TRBD1 is a possible D gene (5 bases). The CDR3 has 18 amino acids. V dropped 5 bases and J dropped 4 bases, with 24 bases sitting between them. Germline CDR1 reads MNHNY; CDR2 reads SVGAGI (reference sequence). The CDR3 region is CASSRAGGIQVDGNTIYF. The CDR3 nucleotides read TGTGCCAGCAGTCGAGCCGGCGGGATACAGGTGGACGGAAACACCATATATTTT.

The DNA of the CDR3 is TGTGCCAGCAGCTTAAGGACTAGCGGCAATGAGCAGTTCTTC. This translates into CASSLRTSGNEQFF. The rearrangement joins TRBV7-6 to TRBJ2-1; 10 nucleotides line up with TRBD2. This CDR3 has 14 amino acids. The J segment lost 6 bases and the V segment lost 2 bases, leaving 1 base of the junction unmatched. The germline gives CDR1 SGHVS, CDR2 FNYEAQ.

This chain connects TRBV2 to TRBJ1-4, with a possible D match to TRBD1 (5 bases). V was pared by 6 bases and J by 8 bases, with 19 bases between. CDR1 is SNHLY and CDR2 is FYNNEI in the germline V gene. The CDR3 length is 15 residues. CDR3 region: CASRGDTGVGEKLFF. CDR3 nucleotides: TGTGCCAGCAGAGGAGATACGGGGGTGGGGGAAAAACTGTTTTTT.

This rearrangement joins TRBV5-1 to TRBJ2-7, with TRBD1 identical over 8 bases. Germline CDR1 and CDR2: SGHRS and YFSETQ. The CDR3 has 17 amino acids. V shed 6 bases and J 0 bases; nucleotides not matched to a gene: 14. CDR3 region: CASTQDDRGPLSYEQYF. The CDR3 DNA sequence: TGCGCCAGCACCCAAGACGACAGGGGACCCCTCTCCTACGAGCAGTACTTC.

This chain uses TRBV9 with TRBJ2-3, with D maybe TRBD2 (6 bases). The CDR3 totals 15 residues. The germline V gene encodes CDR1 SGDLS and CDR2 YYNGEE. V was pared by 3 bases and J by 6 bases, with 17 bases between. CDR3 DNA sequence: TGTGCCAGCAGCGACCGGGACTCGCTGTGGGATACGCAGTATTTT. Protein sequence: CASSDRDSLWDTQYF.

V usage is TRBV30 and J usage is TRBJ1-4, with D tentatively TRBD1 (5 bases). Germline assignment: CDR1 GTSNPN and CDR2 SVGIG (reference sequence). The CDR3 loop spans 14 amino acids. V was pared by 3 bases and J by 4 bases, with 12 bases between. CDR3 sequence: CAWRRQGLNEKLFF. The CDR3 DNA reads TGTGCCTGGAGGCGCCAGGGACTTAATGAAAAACTGTTTTTT.

The V call is TRBV5-1, the J call TRBJ2-5; TRBD1 might be the D (6 bases). Germline V gene data show CDR1 as SGHRS and CDR2 as YFSETQ. This CDR3 has 14 residues. V was pared by 0 bases and J by 5 bases, with 11 bases between. CDR3 protein: CASSLVSGVETQYF. The CDR3 nucleotides are TGCGCCAGCAGCTTGGTGTCAGGGGTTGAGACCCAGTACTTC. Drawing the rest from reference TRBV5-1 and TRBJ2-5, the complete variable domain is KAGVTQTPRYLIKTRGQQVTLSCSPISGHRSVSWYQQTPGQGLQFLFEYFSETQRNKGNFPGRFSGRQFSNSRSEMNVSTLELGDSALYLCASSLVSGVETQYFGPGTRLLVL.

The rearrangement links TRBV28 to TRBJ2-1, with 10 bases matching TRBD2. V lost 3 bases, J lost 2 bases, and 4 bases stayed unmatched. The CDR3 contains 16 residues. CDR1 is MDHEN, CDR2 SYDVKM, per germline. The CDR3 DNA reads TGTGCCAGCAGTTTGATAGCGGGAGGCACCTACAATGAGCAGTTCTTC. Residues: CASSLIAGGTYNEQFF.

This rearrangement joins TRBV19 to TRBJ2-1, with TRBD2 matching 10 bases. Germline V gene data show CDR1 as LNHDA and CDR2 as SQIVND (reference sequence). V was clipped by 7 bases and J by 2 bases; unmatched bases: 5. The CDR3 is made up of 15 amino acids. CDR3 in amino acids: CASTGGLATYNEQFF. The CDR3 DNA follows: TGTGCCAGTACGGGGGGACTAGCGACCTACAATGAGCAGTTCTTC.

The V call is TRBV19, the J call TRBJ2-7; D may be TRBD1 (6 bases). Between the trimmed V and J ends, which lost 5 bases and 6 bases, there was a span of 17 bases. Germline lookup yields CDR1 LNHDA and CDR2 SQIVND (reference sequence). The CDR3 has 14 amino acids. CDR3 in amino acids: CASSFRGSRGEQYF. CDR3 DNA: TGTGCCAGTAGTTTCCGTGGGAGCAGGGGCGAGCAGTACTTC.

The chain uses TRBV18 and TRBJ1-1; TRBD1 might be the D (6 bases). With 3 bases removed from V and 0 bases from J, the gap between germline ends came to 11 bases. CDR1 and CDR2 (germline): KGHSH, LQKENI. There are 15 residues in the CDR3. CDR3 nucleotide sequence: TGTGCCAGCTCACCTAGGACAGACATGAACACTGAAGCTTTCTTT. Translated, it gives CASSPRTDMNTEAFF.

The CDR3 protein is CASSSNRGHTEAFF. In nucleotides, the CDR3 is TGTGCCAGCAGCTCCAACAGGGGACACACTGAAGCTTTCTTT. The chain carries TRBV7-2 and TRBJ1-1; TRBD1 matches at 7 bases. This CDR3 has 14 residues. Trimming removed 4 bases from V and 3 bases from J; junction bases left unmatched: 5. Germline V gene data show CDR1 as SGHTA and CDR2 as FQGNSA.

V gene TRBV19 combines with J gene TRBJ1-1; 7 positions match TRBD1. V dropped 5 bases and J dropped 5; count of bases not matched to a gene: 11. Per the germline V gene, CDR1 is LNHDA and CDR2 is SQIVND (reference sequence). CDR3 length: 15 amino acids. The CDR3 DNA reads TGTGCCAGTAGTTCAGTTGACAGGGTGCGAACTGAAGCTTTCTTT. The encoded protein is CASSSVDRVRTEAFF.

The CDR3 coding sequence is TGTGCCAGCAGTTACTCGGGGGGACCTAATCAGCCCCAGCATTTT. Translation gives CASSYSGGPNQPQHF. The chain uses TRBV6-5 and TRBJ1-5, with a tentative D call TRBD1 (5 bases). The length of the CDR3 is 15 residues. V lost 0 bases to trimming and J lost 4 bases, with 10 bases between them. In germline, CDR1 is MNHEY, CDR2 SVGAGI.

V and J are TRBV28 and TRBJ2-7; perhaps TRBD2 as D (5 bases). V lost 6 bases and J lost 0, with 15 bases in between. In germline, CDR1 is MDHEN, CDR2 SYDVKM. CDR3 length: 15 amino acids. The CDR3 here is CASRPPDSSSYEQYF. Here the CDR3 DNA reads TGTGCCAGCAGGCCCCCGGACTCTAGCTCCTACGAGCAGTACTTC.

The chain links TRBV9 to TRBJ2-7; no reliable D call. Germline assignment: CDR1 SGDLS and CDR2 YYNGEE. Deletions cut 1 base from V and 8 bases from J, with 19 bases between. The length of the CDR3 is 15 residues. The CDR3, as DNA: TGTGCCAGCAGCGTAAGTGACTCGCAAGCTACGAAGCAGTACTTC. As protein: CASSVSDSQATKQYF. The whole variable domain, filled in from reference TRBV9 and TRBJ2-7, reads DSGVTQTPKHLITATGQRVTLRCSPRSGDLSVYWYQQSLDQGLQFLIQYYNGEERAKGNILERFSAQQFPDLHSELNLSSLELGDSALYFCASSVSDSQATKQYFGPGTRLTVT.

The chain has TRBV7-3 and TRBJ2-3; D is unresolved. The length of the CDR3 is 12 residues. Germline V CDR1 and CDR2: SGHTA, FQGTGA. V lost 2 bases, J lost 4 bases, and 4 bases lay in between. In DNA form, the CDR3 reads TGTGCCAGCAGCTTATCGGCAGATACGCAGTATTTT. Translation: CASSLSADTQYF.

The V gene is TRBV7-9, the J gene TRBJ2-7, with 10 bases lining up with TRBD1. CDR1 is SEHNR, CDR2 FQNEAQ, per germline (reference sequence). Trimming took 3 bases from V and 0 from J; bases not matched to a gene: 2. The CDR3 contains 15 residues. The CDR3 region is CASSLGTGASYEQYF. Here the CDR3 DNA reads TGTGCCAGCAGCTTGGGGACAGGGGCCTCCTACGAGCAGTACTTC.

This sequence joins TRBV27 and TRBJ1-1, with TRBD1 matching over 12 bases. Trimming took 3 bases from V and 5 from J; bases not matched to a gene: 4. Germline CDR1 and CDR2: MNHEY and SMNVEV (reference sequence). The CDR3 totals 15 residues. The CDR3 bases are TGTGCCAGCAGTTTCCCGGGACAGGGGGCAACTGAAGCTTTCTTT. Translated: CASSFPGQGATEAFF.

The chain uses TRBV21-1 and TRBJ2-7; TRBD2 is taken as the D call from the table, unchecked against the DNA. TRBV21-1 is annotated as a pseudogene. This CDR3 has 15 amino acids. The CDR3 reads CASSKTRGGVDEQYF. The CDR3 DNA sequence: TGTGCCAGCAGCAAAACGAGGGGAGGGGTGGACGAGCAGTACTTC.

This chain links TRBV4-1 with TRBJ1-5; maybe TRBD1 (6 bases). CDR3 size: 20 residues. The germline CDR1 and CDR2 sequences are MGHRA and YSYEKL. The V end was cut by 0 bases, the J end by 0 bases, with 21 bases between. The DNA for the CDR3 is TGCGCCAGCAGCCAAGATCAGGGGTACAAGCGCGGATATAGCAATCAGCCCCAGCATTTT. Its translation: CASSQDQGYKRGYSNQPQHF.

The chain employs TRBV6-2 or TRBV6-3 and TRBJ2-1; TRBD2 aligns across 15 bases. The CDR3 contains 19 residues. CDR1 is MNHEY and CDR2 is SVGEGT in the germline V gene. Trimming removed 6 bases from V and 4 bases from J; junction bases left unmatched: 13. Here the CDR3 DNA reads TGTGCCAGCAGCTTATTAGGACTAGCGGGAGGGCGGGTTTACAATGAGCAGTTCTTC. Amino acid sequence: CASSLLGLAGGRVYNEQFF.

The J gene is TRBJ2-1, the V gene TRBV2, with 10 bases aligning to TRBD1. Germline V gene data show CDR1 as SNHLY and CDR2 as FYNNEI. The CDR3 runs to 15 residues. Trimming took 5 bases from V and 5 from J; bases not matched to a gene: 6. CDR3 in amino acids: CASSTPGTGDNEQFF. The CDR3, as DNA: TGTGCCAGCAGTACACCCGGGACAGGGGACAATGAGCAGTTCTTC.

V gene TRBV5-1 combines with J gene TRBJ2-7; TRBD2 is a possible D gene (6 bases). The CDR3 runs 16 residues. Germline-derived CDR1 and CDR2 are SGHRS and YFSETQ. V shed 3 bases and J shed 1 base, with 17 bases lying between them. The CDR3: CASSWLISGTSYEQYF. The DNA of the CDR3 is TGCGCCAGCAGCTGGCTTATATCGGGGACTTCCTACGAGCAGTACTTC.

V gene TRBV13 combines with J gene TRBJ2-7, with 10 bases fitting TRBD1. After removal of 5 bases from V and 5 bases from J, the junction contained 6 bases not matched to a gene. Germline V gene sequence: CDR1 PRHDT, CDR2 FYEKMQ (reference sequence). This CDR3 has 14 amino acids. The CDR3 DNA sequence: TGTGCCAGCAGCCCCCGGGACAGGGGTAACGAGCAGTACTTC. Protein product: CASSPRDRGNEQYF.

This chain links TRBV6-5 with TRBJ1-1; D is undetermined. Between the trimmed V and J ends, which lost 0 bases and 2 bases, there was a span of 10 bases. The CDR3 sequence is 15 residues long. CDR1 MNHEY and CDR2 SVGAGI come from the germline V gene. CDR3 nucleotide sequence: TGTGCCAGCAGTTACTCGAGGCAGAGCAACACTGAAGCTTTCTTT. The encoded protein is CASSYSRQSNTEAFF.

The V call is TRBV27, the J call TRBJ1-1, with 9 bases fitting TRBD1. Germline V gives CDR1 MNHEY, CDR2 SMNVEV (reference sequence). J was trimmed by 5 bases and V by 9 bases; bases with no gene match: 10. This CDR3 has 14 amino acids. The CDR3 DNA reads as TGTGCCAGTAGGCGGACAGGGGACGGGACTGAAGCTTTCTTT. It is translated as CASRRTGDGTEAFF.

V usage is TRBV10-3 and J usage is TRBJ2-3, with 8 bases aligning to TRBD2. V trimming: 3 bases; J trimming: 4 bases; junction bases outside the gene matches: 9. The CDR3 contains 16 residues. Germline lookup yields CDR1 ENHRY and CDR2 SYGVKD. The CDR3 bases are TGTGCCATCAGTGAATTGAGCGGGAGAGGCTCAGATACGCAGTATTTT. Protein product: CAISELSGRGSDTQYF.

The CDR3 coding sequence is TGTGCCAGTAGTGTGGGACAGACCTACAATGAGCAGTTCTTC. Encoded protein: CASSVGQTYNEQFF. The V call is TRBV19, the J call TRBJ2-1; TRBD1 matches 7 bases. V lost 5 bases to trimming and J lost 2 bases; unmatched junction nucleotides: 3. CDR3 length equals 14 residues. Germline loops: CDR1 LNHDA, CDR2 SQIVND (reference sequence).